This is a list of T cell receptor beta chains from one sample in a study of beta chain features in type 1 diabetes. Here immunoSEQ multiplex PCR was the method, and the copy in TCRdb shows in-frame clones only, minus some. The data contain about 290,000 clones, about 8% of them singletons. Sequenced input: central memory CD4+ T cells from blood. The origin of the receptors is a young woman in good health. Each CDR3 is given with its conserved first and last residue. Each record gives: V gene, J gene, clone size, D gene, CDR3 DNA, CDR3 protein. The D gene is left open where the match is weak. Not all rows give a size; the values are once, few, many and, for expanded clones, a class.

TRBV28,TRBJ1-2,.,TRBD1,TGTGCCAGCAGTCTAATGACCGGGACAGGGGGTTTGGGCTACACCTTC,CASSLMTGTGGLGYTF
TRBV14,TRBJ2-1,few,.,TGTGCCAGCAGCCAAGGACCCCGGGTGTTCTTC,CASSQGPRVFF
TRBV7-2,TRBJ2-3,few,.,TGTGCCAGCAGCTTAGGGACGAGGGTCTACACAGATACGCAGTATTTT,CASSLGTRVYTDTQYF
TRBV5-4,TRBJ2-4,.,TRBD1,TGTGCCAGCAGCGCCGGGACAGGGGGCAAAAACATTCAGTACTTC,CASSAGTGGKNIQYF
TRBV9,TRBJ1-4,many,TRBD1,TGTGCCAGCAGCGCCTCAACCGGCCGCATGTCCTATGGGGACAGGGGGCGAAAGGATGAAAAACTGTTTTTT,CASSASTGRMSYGDRGRKDEKLFF
TRBV19,TRBJ2-1,.,.,TGTGCCAGTAGTTCAGGGAAGTCCTACAATGAGCAGTTCTTC,CASSSGKSYNEQFF
TRBV4-1,TRBJ1-1,few,TRBD1,TGCGCCAGCAGCCAAGGAGACAGGGGGCGAATCACTGAAGCTTTCTTT,CASSQGDRGRITEAFF
TRBV9,TRBJ2-5,few,.,TGTGCCAGCAGCGTATTGGGGGATTCGCGGGAGACCCAGTACTTC,CASSVLGDSRETQYF
TRBV18,TRBJ2-1,.,.,TGTGCCAGCTCGGAAGGGGTCGATGAGCAGTTCTTC,CASSEGVDEQFF
TRBV5-6,TRBJ1-3,.,.,TGTGCCAGCAGCTTGGCGGGGGACTACACCATATATTTT,CASSLAGDYTIYF
TRBV16,TRBJ1-2,few,TRBD1,TGTGCCAGCAGCCACACCGGGACAGGGAGATCGGAAGGCTACACCTTC,CASSHTGTGRSEGYTF
TRBV7-9,TRBJ2-3,many,.,TGTGCCAGCAGCTTCCGCGGTGTGTCAGATACGCAGTATTTT,CASSFRGVSDTQYF
TRBV29-1,TRBJ2-2,.,.,TGCAGCGTTGCGAAGGGTACCGGGGAGCTGTTTTTT,CSVAKGTGELFF
TRBV2,TRBJ2-5,few,.,TGTGCCAGCAGTGAATGGGCTAGCCAAGAGACCCAGTACTTC,CASSEWASQETQYF
TRBV27,TRBJ2-7,many,TRBD1,TGTGCCAGCAGTTCCTTGACAGGGTCCTACGAGCAGTACTTC,CASSSLTGSYEQYF
TRBV5-1,TRBJ1-4,many,TRBD1,TGCGCCAGCAGCTTGTCGGGACAGCGTAATGAAAAACTGTTTTTT,CASSLSGQRNEKLFF
TRBV27,TRBJ2-7,.,.,TGTGCCAGCAGCCCTCATACGGGGAACGAGCAGTACTTC,CASSPHTGNEQYF
TRBV7-3,TRBJ1-1,few,.,TGTGCCAGCAGCGCCACTGGACGGGACACTGAAGCTTTCTTT,CASSATGRDTEAFF
TRBV29-1,TRBJ2-5,.,TRBD1,TGCAGCGTTGAAGATTCCGGACAGGCGAGGCCCCAGTACTTC,CSVEDSGQARPQYF
TRBV7-9,TRBJ1-1,few,.,TGTGCCAGCAGGCATGGGACCCTGAACACTGAAGCTTTCTTT,CASRHGTLNTEAFF
TRBV7-2,TRBJ2-1,.,TRBD2,TGTGCCAGCAGTTTGAGCGGGAGTATGGTGTATGAGCAGTTCTTC,CASSLSGSMVYEQFF
TRBV11-2,TRBJ2-1,.,TRBD1,TGTGCCAGCAGTCGTAGTGGACAGGGGTCCTACAATGAGCAGTTCTTC,CASSRSGQGSYNEQFF
TRBV14,TRBJ1-2,few,.,TGTGCCAGCAGCTACTCGGGGCCAAACTATGGCTACACCTTC,CASSYSGPNYGYTF
TRBV11-2,TRBJ2-5,few,.,TGTGCCAGCAGCTTACATCCAGGGGAGACCCAGTACTTC,CASSLHPGETQYF
TRBV7-2,TRBJ2-1,.,.,TGTGCCAGCAGCTTAGACTGGCAGATCTACAATGAGCAGTTCTTC,CASSLDWQIYNEQFF
TRBV2,TRBJ1-5,.,TRBD1,TGTGCCAGCAGGGGACAGGGCGGTCAGCCCCAGCATTTT,CASRGQGGQPQHF
TRBV18,TRBJ1-4,.,.,TGTGCCAGCTCACGTGGAAATGAAAAACTGTTTTTT,CASSRGNEKLFF
TRBV9,TRBJ2-1,few,.,TGTGCCAGCAGCGTACAAGGGACTGGCTCCTACAATGAGCAGTTCTTC,CASSVQGTGSYNEQFF
TRBV7-8,TRBJ1-6,few,.,TGTGCCAGCAGCTTCGGGAGGCGCGGTTCACCCCTCCACTTT,CASSFGRRGSPLHF
TRBV19,TRBJ2-6,few,.,TGTGCCAGTAGTATTGGGAAGGGGACAACTGGGGCCAACGTCCTGACTTTC,CASSIGKGTTGANVLTF
TRBV5-1,TRBJ2-7,few,TRBD2,TGCGCCAGCAGCTTGGGACCCGGGCGGGAGGTTTACGAGCAGTACTTC,CASSLGPGREVYEQYF
TRBV2,TRBJ1-1,.,.,TGTGCCAGCACTTGGAGCACTGAAGCTTTCTTT,CASTWSTEAFF
TRBV4-2,TRBJ1-1,many,.,TGTGCCAGCAGCCAAGAATGGTTCGGGAACACTGAAGCTTTCTTT,CASSQEWFGNTEAFF
TRBV2,TRBJ2-3,few,TRBD1,TGTGCCAGCAGTCGACAGGGTAGCACAGATACGCAGTATTTT,CASSRQGSTDTQYF
TRBV19,TRBJ1-5,.,TRBD1,TGTGCCAGTAGTGACAACAGGGGTCAGCCCCAGCATTTT,CASSDNRGQPQHF
TRBV29-1,TRBJ2-3,.,TRBD2,TGCAGCGTTTACAAGCGGGGGGGGATAGATACGCAGTATTTT,CSVYKRGGIDTQYF
TRBV19,TRBJ1-1,.,.,TGTGCCAGTATGAGGCGTCAGGCGAACACTGAAGCTTTCTTT,CASMRRQANTEAFF
TRBV5-1,TRBJ1-2,.,.,TGCGCCAGCAGCTTGTCGAGAATAGCTAACTATGGCTACACCTTC,CASSLSRIANYGYTF
TRBV11-1,TRBJ2-5,many,.,TGTGCCAGCAGCTTGTCATTGGAGACCCAGTACTTC,CASSLSLETQYF
TRBV11-3,TRBJ1-1,.,.,TGTGCCAGCAGCCCGCGTCGGGGGGCAAACACTGAAGCTTTCTTT,CASSPRRGANTEAFF
TRBV27,TRBJ2-5,.,.,TGTGCCAGCAGTACTTCAGGGTCTTCCCAAGAGACCCAGTACTTC,CASSTSGSSQETQYF
TRBV5-1,TRBJ2-7,.,TRBD2,TGCGCCAGCAGCTCTCAATCGCGGACTAGCGGCGCCTACGAGCAGTACTTC,CASSSQSRTSGAYEQYF
TRBV18,TRBJ2-3,.,TRBD1,TGTGCCAGCTCACAAGACAGGGCAGATACGCAGTATTTT,CASSQDRADTQYF
TRBV6-5,TRBJ2-7,.,.,TGTGCCAGCAGTTACTCGAAGGTATCGGTTGAGCAGTACTTC,CASSYSKVSVEQYF
TRBV29-1,TRBJ1-2,.,TRBD1,TGCAGCGTGGTCATCGGGACAGGGTATGGCTACACCTTC,CSVVIGTGYGYTF
TRBV9,TRBJ2-1,many,.,TGTGCCAGCAGCGTATCCTGGACCGCGGATGAGCAGTTCTTC,CASSVSWTADEQFF
TRBV13,TRBJ1-2,.,.,TGTGCCAGCAGCTTAGATAACATCCAACGGGGCTACACCTTC,CASSLDNIQRGYTF
TRBV7-2,TRBJ2-7,.,TRBD2,TGTGCCAGCAGCCGGAGCGGGACCAGGACCTACGAGCAGTACTTC,CASSRSGTRTYEQYF
TRBV14,TRBJ2-6,few,.,TGTGCCAGCAGCCATAGCGGGGCCAACGTCCTGACTTTC,CASSHSGANVLTF
TRBV7-2,TRBJ2-7,many,TRBD2,TGTGCCAGCAGCTTCTTGGCTAGCGGGTCCTACGAGCAGTACTTC,CASSFLASGSYEQYF
TRBV29-1,TRBJ1-2,.,.,TGCAGCGTAAACGTTTACTATGGCTACACCTTC,CSVNVYYGYTF
TRBV7-9,TRBJ2-1,.,TRBD2,TGTGCCAGCAGCTTATCTCGGACTAGCGGGAGTCCACCCGTCTTC,CASSLSRTSGSPPVF